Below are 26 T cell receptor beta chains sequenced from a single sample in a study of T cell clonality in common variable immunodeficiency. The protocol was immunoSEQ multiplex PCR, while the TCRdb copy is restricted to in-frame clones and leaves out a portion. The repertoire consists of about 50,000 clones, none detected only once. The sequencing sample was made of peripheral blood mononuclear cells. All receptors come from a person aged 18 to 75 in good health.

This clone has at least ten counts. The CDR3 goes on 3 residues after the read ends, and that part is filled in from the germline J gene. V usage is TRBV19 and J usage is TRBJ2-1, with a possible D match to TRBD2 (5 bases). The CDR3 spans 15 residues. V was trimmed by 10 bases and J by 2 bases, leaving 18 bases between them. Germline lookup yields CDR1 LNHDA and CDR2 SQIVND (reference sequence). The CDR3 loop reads CATSVEGLPYNEQFF. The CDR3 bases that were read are TGTGCCACTTCTGTAGAGGGTCTACCCTACAATGAG.

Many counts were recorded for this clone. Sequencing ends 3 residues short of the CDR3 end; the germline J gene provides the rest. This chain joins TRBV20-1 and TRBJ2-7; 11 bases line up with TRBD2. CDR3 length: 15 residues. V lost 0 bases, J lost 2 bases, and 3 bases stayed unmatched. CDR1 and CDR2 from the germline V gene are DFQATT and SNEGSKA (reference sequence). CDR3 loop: CSARDILAGAYEQYF. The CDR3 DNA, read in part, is TGCAGTGCTAGAGATATACTAGCGGGGGCCTACGAG.

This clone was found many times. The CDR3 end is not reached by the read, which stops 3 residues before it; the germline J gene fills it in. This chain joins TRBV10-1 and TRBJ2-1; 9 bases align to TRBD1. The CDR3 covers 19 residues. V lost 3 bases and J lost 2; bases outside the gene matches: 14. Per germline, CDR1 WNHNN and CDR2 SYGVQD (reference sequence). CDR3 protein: CASSEPRGTGTGPYNEQFF. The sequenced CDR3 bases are TGCGCCAGCAGTGAACCCCGGGGAACCGGGACAGGGCCCTACAATGAG.

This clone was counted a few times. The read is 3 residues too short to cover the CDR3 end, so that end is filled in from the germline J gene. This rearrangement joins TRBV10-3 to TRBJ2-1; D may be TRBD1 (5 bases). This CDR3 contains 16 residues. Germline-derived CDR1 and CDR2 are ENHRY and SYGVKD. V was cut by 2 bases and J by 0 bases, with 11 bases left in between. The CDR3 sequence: CAISEPRGGSYNEQFF. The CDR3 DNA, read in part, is TGTGCCATCAGTGAGCCTAGGGGCGGCTCCTACAATGAG.

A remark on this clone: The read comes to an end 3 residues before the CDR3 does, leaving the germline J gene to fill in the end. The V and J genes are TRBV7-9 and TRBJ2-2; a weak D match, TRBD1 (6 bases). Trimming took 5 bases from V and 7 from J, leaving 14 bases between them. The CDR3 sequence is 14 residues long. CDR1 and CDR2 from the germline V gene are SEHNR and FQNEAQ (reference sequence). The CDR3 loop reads CASSLTGQDGELFF. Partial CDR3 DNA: TGTGCCAGCAGCCTGACAGGTCAGGACGGGGAG.

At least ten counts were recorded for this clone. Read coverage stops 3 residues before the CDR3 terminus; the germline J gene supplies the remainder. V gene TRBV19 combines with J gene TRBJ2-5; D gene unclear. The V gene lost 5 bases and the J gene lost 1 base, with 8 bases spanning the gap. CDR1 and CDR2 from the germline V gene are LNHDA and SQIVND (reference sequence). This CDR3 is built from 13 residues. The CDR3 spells CASSGPSQETQYF. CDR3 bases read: TGTGCCAGTAGTGGCCCGAGCCAAGAGACC.

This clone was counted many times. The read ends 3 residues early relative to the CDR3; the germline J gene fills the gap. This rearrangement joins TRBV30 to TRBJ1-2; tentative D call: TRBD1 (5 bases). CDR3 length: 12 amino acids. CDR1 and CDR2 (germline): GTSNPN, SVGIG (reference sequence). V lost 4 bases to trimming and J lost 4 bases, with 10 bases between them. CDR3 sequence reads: CAWTGGGYGYTF. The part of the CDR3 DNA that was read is TGTGCCTGGACGGGGGGAGGCTATGGC.

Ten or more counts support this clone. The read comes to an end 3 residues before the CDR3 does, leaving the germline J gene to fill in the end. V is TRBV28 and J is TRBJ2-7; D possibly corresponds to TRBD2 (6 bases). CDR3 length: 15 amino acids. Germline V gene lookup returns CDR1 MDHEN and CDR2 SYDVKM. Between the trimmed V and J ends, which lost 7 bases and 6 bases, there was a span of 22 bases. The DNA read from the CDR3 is TGTGCCAGCACCCCAACCGGGGGAAGGTTTGGCGAG. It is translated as CASTPTGGRFGE. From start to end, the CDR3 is CASTPTGGRFGEQYF.

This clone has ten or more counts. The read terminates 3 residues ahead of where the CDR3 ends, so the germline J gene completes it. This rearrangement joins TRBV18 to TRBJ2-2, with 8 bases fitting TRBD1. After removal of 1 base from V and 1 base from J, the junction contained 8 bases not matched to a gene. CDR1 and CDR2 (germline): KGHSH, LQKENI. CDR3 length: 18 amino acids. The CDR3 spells CASSPLFRTGWNTGELFF. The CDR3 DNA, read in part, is TGTGCCAGCTCACCACTCTTCCGGACAGGGTGGAACACCGGGGAG.

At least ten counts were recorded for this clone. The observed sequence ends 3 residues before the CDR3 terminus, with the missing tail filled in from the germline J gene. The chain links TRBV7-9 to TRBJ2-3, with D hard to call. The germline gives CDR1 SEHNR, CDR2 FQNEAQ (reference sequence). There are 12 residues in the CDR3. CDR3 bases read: TGTGCCAGCAGCTTATCTAGAGGAACG. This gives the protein CASSLSRGT. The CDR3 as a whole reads CASSLSRGTQYF.

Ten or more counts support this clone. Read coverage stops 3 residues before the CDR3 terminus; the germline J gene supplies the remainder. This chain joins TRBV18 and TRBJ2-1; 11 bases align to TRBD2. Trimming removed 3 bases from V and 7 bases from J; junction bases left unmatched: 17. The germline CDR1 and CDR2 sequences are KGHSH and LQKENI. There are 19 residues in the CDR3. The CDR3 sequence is CASSPYDLAGGYGANEQFF. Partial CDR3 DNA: TGTGCCAGCTCACCGTACGATCTAGCGGGAGGCTATGGGGCGAATGAG.

CDR3 DNA (partial): TGTGCCAGCAGCTTCAGCGGGGCTCAAGAGACC. Its protein product is CASSFSGAQET. The complete CDR3 sequence is CASSFSGAQETQYF. The rearrangement uses TRBV5-4 and TRBJ2-5, with 7 positions matching TRBD2. The read stops 3 residues short of the end of the CDR3; the missing end is completed from the germline J gene. The CDR3 spans 14 residues. The V segment lost 2 bases and the J segment 2 bases; nucleotides outside the gene matches: 3. In germline, CDR1 is SGHNT, CDR2 YYREEE (reference sequence).

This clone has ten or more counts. The CDR3 here is CASSFAGDTGELFF. CDR3 bases read: TGTGCCAGCAGTTTCGCAGGGGACACCGGGGAG. The J gene is TRBJ2-2, the V gene TRBV12-3 or TRBV12-4; tentative D call: TRBD1 (6 bases). The read comes to an end 3 residues before the CDR3 does, leaving the germline J gene to fill in the end. V was clipped by 3 bases and J by 3 bases, with 8 bases between them. The CDR3 is 14 amino acids.

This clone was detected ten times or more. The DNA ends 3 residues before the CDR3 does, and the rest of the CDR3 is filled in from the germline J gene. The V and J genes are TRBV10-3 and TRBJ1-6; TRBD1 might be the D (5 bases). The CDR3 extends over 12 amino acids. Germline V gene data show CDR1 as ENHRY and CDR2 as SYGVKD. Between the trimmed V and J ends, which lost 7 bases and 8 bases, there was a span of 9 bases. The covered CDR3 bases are TGTGCCATCAATTCCAGGGATTCACCC. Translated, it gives CAINSRDSP. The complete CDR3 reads CAINSRDSPLHF.

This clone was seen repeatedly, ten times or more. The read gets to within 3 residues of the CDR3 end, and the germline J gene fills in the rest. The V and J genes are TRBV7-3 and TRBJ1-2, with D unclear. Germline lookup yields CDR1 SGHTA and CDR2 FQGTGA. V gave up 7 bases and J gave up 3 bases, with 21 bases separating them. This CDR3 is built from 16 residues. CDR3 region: CASTRAPPRSDYGYTF. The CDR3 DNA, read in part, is TGTGCCAGCACGCGGGCCCCCCCTCGCTCCGACTATGGC.

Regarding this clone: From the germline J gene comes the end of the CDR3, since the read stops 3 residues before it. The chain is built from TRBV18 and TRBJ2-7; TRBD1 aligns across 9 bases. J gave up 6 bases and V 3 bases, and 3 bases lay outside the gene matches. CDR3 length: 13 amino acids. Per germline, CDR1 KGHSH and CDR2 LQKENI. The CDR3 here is CASSPGTGREQYF. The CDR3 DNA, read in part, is TGTGCCAGCTCACCGGGGACAGGGCGCGAG.

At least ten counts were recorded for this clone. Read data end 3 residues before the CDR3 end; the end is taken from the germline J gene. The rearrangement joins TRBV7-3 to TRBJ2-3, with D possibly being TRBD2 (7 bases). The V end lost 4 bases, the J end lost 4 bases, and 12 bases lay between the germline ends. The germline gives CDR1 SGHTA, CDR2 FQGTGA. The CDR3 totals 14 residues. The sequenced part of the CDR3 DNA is TGTGCCAGCAGCTGGGGGGGCTACCCAGATACG. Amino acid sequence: CASSWGGYPDT. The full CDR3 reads CASSWGGYPDTQYF.

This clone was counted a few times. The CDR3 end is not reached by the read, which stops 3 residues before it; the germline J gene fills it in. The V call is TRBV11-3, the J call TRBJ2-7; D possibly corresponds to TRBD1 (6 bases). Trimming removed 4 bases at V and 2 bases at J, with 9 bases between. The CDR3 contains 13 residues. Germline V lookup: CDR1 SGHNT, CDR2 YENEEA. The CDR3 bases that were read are TGTGCCAGCAGCTCGACAGGTACCTACGAG. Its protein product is CASSSTGTYE. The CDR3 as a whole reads CASSSTGTYEQYF.

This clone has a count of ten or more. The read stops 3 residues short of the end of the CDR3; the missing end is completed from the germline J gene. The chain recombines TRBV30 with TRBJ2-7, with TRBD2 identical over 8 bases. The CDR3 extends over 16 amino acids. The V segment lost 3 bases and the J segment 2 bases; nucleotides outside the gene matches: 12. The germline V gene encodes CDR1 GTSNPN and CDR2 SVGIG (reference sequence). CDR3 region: CAWRGGIAGLTYEQYF. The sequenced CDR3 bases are TGTGCCTGGAGAGGGGGTATAGCGGGACTTACCTACGAG.

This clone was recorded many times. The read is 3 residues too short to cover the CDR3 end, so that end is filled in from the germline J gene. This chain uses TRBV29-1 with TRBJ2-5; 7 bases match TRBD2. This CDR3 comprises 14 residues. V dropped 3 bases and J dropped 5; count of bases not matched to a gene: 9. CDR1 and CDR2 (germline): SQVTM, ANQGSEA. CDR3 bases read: TGCAGCGTTGAGAGCGGGGCGGAGGGGGAGACC. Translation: CSVESGAEGET. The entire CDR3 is CSVESGAEGETQYF.

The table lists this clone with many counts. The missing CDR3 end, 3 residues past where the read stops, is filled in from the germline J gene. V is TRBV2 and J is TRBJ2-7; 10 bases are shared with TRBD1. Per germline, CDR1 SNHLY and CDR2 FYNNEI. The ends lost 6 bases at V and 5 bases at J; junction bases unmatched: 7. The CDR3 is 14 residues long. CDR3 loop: CASRPGQGKDEQYF. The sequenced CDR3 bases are TGTGCCAGCAGGCCGGGACAGGGGAAGGACGAG.

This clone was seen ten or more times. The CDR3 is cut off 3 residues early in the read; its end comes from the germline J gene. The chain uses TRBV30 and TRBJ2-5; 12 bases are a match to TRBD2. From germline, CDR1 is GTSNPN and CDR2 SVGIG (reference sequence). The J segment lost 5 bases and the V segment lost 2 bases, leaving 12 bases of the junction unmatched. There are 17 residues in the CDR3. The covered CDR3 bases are TGTGCCTGGAGTCGAGGGACTAGCGGGCTAGTTATGGAGACC. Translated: CAWSRGTSGLVMET. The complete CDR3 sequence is CAWSRGTSGLVMETQYF.

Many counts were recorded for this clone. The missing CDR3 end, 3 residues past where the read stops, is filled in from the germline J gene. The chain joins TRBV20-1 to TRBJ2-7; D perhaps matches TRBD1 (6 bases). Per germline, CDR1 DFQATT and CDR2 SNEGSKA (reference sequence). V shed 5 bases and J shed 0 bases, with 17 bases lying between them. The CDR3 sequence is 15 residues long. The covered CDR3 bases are TGCAGTGCTCACCCTTCGACAGGTTACTCCTACGAG. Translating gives CSAHPSTGYSYE. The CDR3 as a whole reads CSAHPSTGYSYEQYF.

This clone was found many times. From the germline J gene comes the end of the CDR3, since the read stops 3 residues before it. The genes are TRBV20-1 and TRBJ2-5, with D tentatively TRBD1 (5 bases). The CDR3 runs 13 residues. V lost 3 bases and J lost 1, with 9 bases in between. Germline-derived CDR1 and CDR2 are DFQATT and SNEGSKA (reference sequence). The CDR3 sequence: CSARDTPQETQYF. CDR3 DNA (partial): TGCAGTGCTAGGGACACTCCCCAAGAGACC.

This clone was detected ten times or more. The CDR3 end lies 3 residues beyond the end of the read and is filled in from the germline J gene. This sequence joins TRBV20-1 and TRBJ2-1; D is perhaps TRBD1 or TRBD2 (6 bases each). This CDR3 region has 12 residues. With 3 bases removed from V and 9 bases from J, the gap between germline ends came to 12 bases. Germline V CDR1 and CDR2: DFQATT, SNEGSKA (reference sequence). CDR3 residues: CSARGAGSEQFF. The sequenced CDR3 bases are TGCAGTGCTAGGGGGGCGGGAAGTGAG.

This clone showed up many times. CDR3 sequence reads: CASSLTGGFQPQHF. The DNA read from the CDR3 is TGTGCCAGCAGTCTGACAGGGGGTTTTCAGCCC. The chain carries TRBV6-2 or TRBV6-3 and TRBJ1-5, with 9 bases fitting TRBD1. The CDR3 end lies 3 residues beyond the end of the read and is filled in from the germline J gene. The V segment lost 5 bases and the J segment 6 bases; nucleotides outside the gene matches: 5. The germline CDR1 and CDR2 sequences are MNHEY and SVGEGT. The CDR3 has 14 amino acids.